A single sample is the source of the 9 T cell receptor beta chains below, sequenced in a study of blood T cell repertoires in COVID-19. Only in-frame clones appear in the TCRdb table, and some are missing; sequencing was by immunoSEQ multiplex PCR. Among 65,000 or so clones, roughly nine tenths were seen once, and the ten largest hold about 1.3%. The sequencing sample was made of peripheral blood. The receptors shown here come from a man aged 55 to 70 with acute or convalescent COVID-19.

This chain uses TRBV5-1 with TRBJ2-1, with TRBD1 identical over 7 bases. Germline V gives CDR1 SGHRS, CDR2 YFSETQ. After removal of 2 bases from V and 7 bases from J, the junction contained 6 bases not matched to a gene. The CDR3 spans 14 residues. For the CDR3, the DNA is TGCGCCAGCAGCTTTGGGCAGGGGGTAAATGAGCAGTTCTTC. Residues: CASSFGQGVNEQFF.

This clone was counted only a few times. The CDR3: CASSADRGFYNEQFF. CDR3 nucleotides: TGTGCCAGCAGCGCTGACAGGGGGTTCTACAATGAGCAGTTCTTC. The rearrangement links TRBV5-4 to TRBJ2-1, with 9 bases that match TRBD1. Germline values: CDR1 SGHNT, CDR2 YYREEE (reference sequence). V trimming: 4 bases; J trimming: 3 bases; junction bases outside the gene matches: 5. The CDR3 has 15 residues.

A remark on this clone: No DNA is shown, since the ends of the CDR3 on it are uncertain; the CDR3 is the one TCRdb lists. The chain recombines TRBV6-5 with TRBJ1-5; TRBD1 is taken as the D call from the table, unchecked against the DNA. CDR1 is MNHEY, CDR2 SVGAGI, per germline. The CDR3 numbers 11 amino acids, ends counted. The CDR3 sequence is CASSFGQGIHF.

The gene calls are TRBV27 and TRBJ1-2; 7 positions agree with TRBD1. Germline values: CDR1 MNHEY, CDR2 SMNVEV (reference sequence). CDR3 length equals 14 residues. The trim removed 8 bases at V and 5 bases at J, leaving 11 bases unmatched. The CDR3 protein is CASGSLTGRYGYTF. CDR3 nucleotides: TGTGCCAGCGGGTCCTTGACAGGGAGGTATGGCTACACCTTC.

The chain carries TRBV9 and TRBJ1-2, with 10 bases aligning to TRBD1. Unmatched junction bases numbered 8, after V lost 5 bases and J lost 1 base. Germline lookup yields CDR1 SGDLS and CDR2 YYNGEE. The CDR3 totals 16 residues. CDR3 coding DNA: TGTGCCAGCAGGAGGTGGGACAGGGGAGATAACTATGGCTACACCTTC. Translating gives CASRRWDRGDNYGYTF.

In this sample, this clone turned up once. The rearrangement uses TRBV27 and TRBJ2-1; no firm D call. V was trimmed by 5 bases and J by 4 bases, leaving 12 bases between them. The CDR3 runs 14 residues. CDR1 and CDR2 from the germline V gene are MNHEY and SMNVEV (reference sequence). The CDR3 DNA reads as TGTGCCAGCAGTCAGCAGGCCCTATACAATGAGCAGTTCTTC. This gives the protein CASSQQALYNEQFF.

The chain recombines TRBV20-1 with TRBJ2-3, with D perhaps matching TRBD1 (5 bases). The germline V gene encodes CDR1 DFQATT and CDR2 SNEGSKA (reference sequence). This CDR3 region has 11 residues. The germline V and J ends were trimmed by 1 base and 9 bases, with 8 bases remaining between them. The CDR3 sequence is CSARAAGTQYF. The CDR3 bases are TGCAGTGCTAGAGCGGCAGGGACGCAGTATTTT.

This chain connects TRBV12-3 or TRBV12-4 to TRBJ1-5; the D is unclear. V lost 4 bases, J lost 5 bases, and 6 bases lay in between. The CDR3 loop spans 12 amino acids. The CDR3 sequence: CASSSFDQPQHF. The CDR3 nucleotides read TGTGCCAGCAGTTCCTTCGATCAGCCCCAGCATTTT.

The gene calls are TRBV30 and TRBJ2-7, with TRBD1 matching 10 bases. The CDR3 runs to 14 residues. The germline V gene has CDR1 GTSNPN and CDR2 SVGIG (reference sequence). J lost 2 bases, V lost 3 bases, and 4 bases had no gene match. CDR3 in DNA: TGTGCCTGGAGCACGGGACAGGGGACCTACGAGCAGTACTTC. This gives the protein CAWSTGQGTYEQYF.